Listed below are T cell receptor beta chains from one sample, sequenced in a study of CD8+ T cells in alopecia areata. TCRdb's table, derived via immunoSEQ multiplex PCR, lists solely in-frame clones and lacks some. This table holds some 120,000 clones, roughly 54% found once. Material: CD4+ T cells sorted from blood, obtained at week 0. The receptors derive from a human donor with alopecia areata. Both conserved end residues are part of each CDR3. D genes are given only for firm matches. The size field is filled for only some rows; it gives once, few, many or a size class.

V: TRBV5-1
J: TRBJ2-2
D: .
size: few
DNA: TGCGCCAGCAGTGGGACGGCCGGGGAGCTGTTTTTT
CDR3: CASSGTAGELFF

V: TRBV28
J: TRBJ1-2
D: .
size: .
DNA: TGTGCCAGCAGTTTACCCTCGATAGGGCAGCACAGCTATGGCTACACCTTC
CDR3: CASSLPSIGQHSYGYTF

V: TRBV5-4
J: TRBJ2-3
D: TRBD2
size: .
DNA: TGTGCCAGCAGCTCCGGGACTAGCGGGAGATTAGATACGCAGTATTTT
CDR3: CASSSGTSGRLDTQYF

V: TRBV29-1
J: TRBJ1-2
D: .
size: few
DNA: TGCAGCGTTGTTCTAGGGCTCGGCGTTGACTACACCTTC
CDR3: CSVVLGLGVDYTF

V: TRBV2
J: TRBJ2-5
D: .
size: .
DNA: TGTGCCAGCAGTGAAGCAAGAAGGGGCTTACCTCACTTC
CDR3: CASSEARRGLPHF

V: TRBV18
J: TRBJ1-1
D: TRBD1
size: .
DNA: TGTGCCAGCTCACCGGACAGGGGGCGCACTGAAGCTTTCTTT
CDR3: CASSPDRGRTEAFF

V: TRBV6-5
J: TRBJ1-5
D: TRBD1
size: .
DNA: TGTGCCAGCAGTTACTCGACAGGGAATCAGCCCCAGCATTTT
CDR3: CASSYSTGNQPQHF

V: TRBV9
J: TRBJ2-5
D: .
size: .
DNA: TGTGCCAGCAGCTTAGACCACCAAGAGACCCAGTACTTC
CDR3: CASSLDHQETQYF

V: TRBV5-1
J: TRBJ2-7
D: TRBD2
size: .
DNA: TGCGCCAGCAGCTTCGCGGGGGAGGTTCACGAGCAGTACTTC
CDR3: CASSFAGEVHEQYF

V: TRBV6-6
J: TRBJ1-1
D: .
size: few
DNA: TGTGCCAGCAGGGGGTACACTGAAGCTTTCTTT
CDR3: CASRGYTEAFF

V: TRBV5-1
J: TRBJ1-6
D: .
size: .
DNA: TGCGCCAGCAGCCTACCGGGCCCCAGGAAGGTTAATTCACCCCTCCACTTT
CDR3: CASSLPGPRKVNSPLHF

V: TRBV2
J: TRBJ1-3
D: .
size: .
DNA: TGTGCCAGCAGGCGGGGGAGCTCTGGAAACACCATATATTTT
CDR3: CASRRGSSGNTIYF

V: TRBV27
J: TRBJ2-7
D: TRBD1
size: few
DNA: TGTGCCAGCAGTTTAAAGGGGGCTCTCTACGAGCAGTACTTC
CDR3: CASSLKGALYEQYF

V: TRBV18
J: TRBJ1-1
D: .
size: .
DNA: TGTGCCAGCTCACCACCGGGGAACCCCGACACTGAAGCTTTCTTT
CDR3: CASSPPGNPDTEAFF

V: TRBV30
J: TRBJ1-4
D: .
size: .
DNA: TGTGCCTGGGGCGGACAGAGGAATGAAAAACTGTTTTTT
CDR3: CAWGGQRNEKLFF

V: TRBV7-9
J: TRBJ2-2
D: .
size: .
DNA: TGTGCCAGCAGCGGACCAGGGGCCGGGGAGCTGTTTTTT
CDR3: CASSGPGAGELFF

V: TRBV6-5
J: TRBJ1-5
D: .
size: .
DNA: TGTGCCAGCAGCAGAACAACTAGCAATCAGCCCCAGCATTTT
CDR3: CASSRTTSNQPQHF

V: TRBV6-6
J: TRBJ2-5
D: TRBD2
size: .
DNA: TGTGCCAGCAGTCCTTTGGGAGGGCAGTACCAAGAGACCCAGTACTTC
CDR3: CASSPLGGQYQETQYF

V: TRBV28
J: TRBJ2-5
D: TRBD1
size: .
DNA: TGTGCCAGCAGACAGGGGAAAGAGACCCAGTACTTC
CDR3: CASRQGKETQYF

V: TRBV25-1
J: TRBJ2-2
D: .
size: .
DNA: TGTGCCAGCAGTGAAGTCGGGGAGCTGTTTTTT
CDR3: CASSEVGELFF

V: TRBV5-1
J: TRBJ2-1
D: .
size: .
DNA: TGCGCCAGCAGCTCGGATGGTGCACACAATGAGCAGCTCTTC
CDR3: CASSSDGAHNEQLF

V: TRBV5-6
J: TRBJ2-4
D: .
size: few
DNA: TGTGCCAGCAGCTCGGGGCCCCAGAACATTCAGTACTTC
CDR3: CASSSGPQNIQYF

V: TRBV15
J: TRBJ1-2
D: .
size: few
DNA: TGTGCCACCAGCAGAAAGGCGGGGGCTAACTATGGCTACACCTTC
CDR3: CATSRKAGANYGYTF

V: TRBV5-1
J: TRBJ1-2
D: TRBD1
size: .
DNA: TGCGCCAGCAGCCCCGACAGGGAAGGTCGCTACACCTTC
CDR3: CASSPDREGRYTF